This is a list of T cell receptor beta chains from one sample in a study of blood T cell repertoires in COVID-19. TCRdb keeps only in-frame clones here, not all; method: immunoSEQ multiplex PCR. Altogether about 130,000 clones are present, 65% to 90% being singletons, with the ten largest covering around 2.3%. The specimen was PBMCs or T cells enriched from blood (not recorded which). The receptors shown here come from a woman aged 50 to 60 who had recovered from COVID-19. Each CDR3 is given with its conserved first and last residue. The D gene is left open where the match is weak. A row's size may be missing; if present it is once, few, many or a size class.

CDR3: CASSVATVETPGTEAFF
DNA: TGTGCCAGCAGCGTAGCCACGGTGGAGACTCCTGGGACTGAAGCTTTCTTT
size: .
V: TRBV9
J: TRBJ1-1
D: .

CDR3: CASSVRGQNYGYTF
DNA: TGTGCCAGCAGTGTGAGAGGACAGAACTATGGCTACACCTTC
size: .
V: TRBV2
J: TRBJ1-2
D: .

CDR3: CANQTGLNTEAFF
DNA: TGTGCCAACCAGACAGGGTTGAACACTGAAGCTTTCTTT
size: .
V: TRBV5-6
J: TRBJ1-1
D: TRBD1

CDR3: CASRSGTGAGANVLTF
DNA: TGTGCCAGCAGGTCCGGGACAGGGGCTGGGGCCAACGTCCTGACTTTC
size: once
V: TRBV9
J: TRBJ2-6
D: TRBD1

CDR3: CATGDRGTGELFF
DNA: TGCGCCACCGGGGACAGGGGAACCGGGGAGCTGTTTTTT
size: .
V: TRBV5-1
J: TRBJ2-2
D: TRBD1

CDR3: CASSFGRGAYSPLHF
DNA: TGTGCCAGCAGCTTTGGGCGGGGAGCCTATTCACCCCTCCACTTT
size: .
V: TRBV5-5
J: TRBJ1-6
D: .

CDR3: CASSYPRSSNEKLFF
DNA: TGTGCCAGCAGCTACCCCCGGTCGTCAAATGAAAAACTGTTTTTT
size: .
V: TRBV7-2
J: TRBJ1-4
D: .

CDR3: CASSPSTGELFF
DNA: TGTGCCAGCAGCCCATCAACCGGGGAGCTGTTTTTT
size: .
V: TRBV7-3
J: TRBJ2-2
D: .

CDR3: CASSSRTGQDSPLHF
DNA: TGTGCCAGCAGCTCCCGGACAGGGCAGGATTCACCCCTCCACTTT
size: .
V: TRBV11-3
J: TRBJ1-6
D: TRBD1

CDR3: CASRRYTGPNTEAFF
DNA: TGTGCCAGCAGGCGATACACAGGCCCTAACACTGAAGCTTTCTTT
size: .
V: TRBV2
J: TRBJ1-1
D: .

CDR3: CATGRGNNSPLHF
DNA: TGTGCCACCGGCAGGGGGAATAATTCACCCCTCCACTTT
size: few
V: TRBV10-3
J: TRBJ1-6
D: TRBD1

CDR3: CASSGTAEANYGYTF
DNA: TGTGCCAGCAGCGGGACAGCAGAAGCTAACTATGGCTACACCTTC
size: .
V: TRBV9
J: TRBJ1-2
D: .

CDR3: CASSLDGTATGYTF
DNA: TGTGCCAGCAGCTTAGATGGGACAGCGACTGGCTACACCTTC
size: .
V: TRBV7-9
J: TRBJ1-2
D: TRBD1

CDR3: CASSEAGGQQYF
DNA: TGTGCCAGCAGTGAGGCGGGGGGGCAGCAGTACTTC
size: .
V: TRBV2
J: TRBJ2-7
D: TRBD2

CDR3: CASSLTVTGELFF
DNA: TGTGCCAGTAGTCTAACAGTCACCGGGGAGCTGTTTTTT
size: .
V: TRBV19
J: TRBJ2-2
D: .

CDR3: CASSLGLEVYEQYF
DNA: TGTGCCAGCAGCCTGGGACTGGAGGTCTACGAGCAGTACTTC
size: .
V: TRBV4-2
J: TRBJ2-7
D: .

CDR3: CASSRDRGGTGELFF
DNA: TGTGCCAGCAGCCGGGACAGGGGTGGCACCGGGGAGCTGTTTTTT
size: .
V: TRBV6-5
J: TRBJ2-2
D: TRBD1

CDR3: CASSSGATNEKLFF
DNA: TGCGCCAGCAGCTCAGGGGCAACTAATGAAAAACTGTTTTTT
size: few
V: TRBV5-1
J: TRBJ1-4
D: .

CDR3: CASSQGSQGGSYEQYF
DNA: TGTGCCAGCAGCCAAGGATCACAGGGCGGCTCCTACGAGCAGTACTTC
size: .
V: TRBV4-2
J: TRBJ2-7
D: .

CDR3: CASSRGGGNQPQHF
DNA: TGTGCCAGTAGTAGGGGGGGTGGTAATCAGCCCCAGCATTTT
size: .
V: TRBV19
J: TRBJ1-5
D: .

CDR3: CASSGSERGTYNEQFF
DNA: TGCGCCAGCAGTGGTTCCGAGCGGGGGACCTACAATGAGCAGTTCTTC
size: .
V: TRBV10-1
J: TRBJ2-1
D: TRBD2

CDR3: CASSFGTGGYNEQFF
DNA: TGTGCCAGCAGCTTCGGGACAGGGGGTTACAATGAGCAGTTCTTC
size: .
V: TRBV7-8
J: TRBJ2-1
D: TRBD1

CDR3: CASSTRTGSSYEQYF
DNA: TGTGCCAGCAGTACAAGGACAGGGAGCTCCTACGAGCAGTACTTC
size: .
V: TRBV5-4
J: TRBJ2-7
D: TRBD1

CDR3: CASSSRTSGGPDNEQFF
DNA: TGTGCCAGCAGCTCCCGGACTAGCGGGGGGCCCGACAATGAGCAGTTCTTC
size: .
V: TRBV11-3
J: TRBJ2-1
D: TRBD2

CDR3: CASSLGGTSNYEQYF
DNA: TGCGCCAGCAGCTTGGGAGGGACTAGCAATTACGAGCAGTACTTC
size: .
V: TRBV5-1
J: TRBJ2-7
D: TRBD2

CDR3: CASSPGSYNSPLHF
DNA: TGTGCCAGCAGCCCCGGCTCCTATAATTCACCCCTCCACTTT
size: .
V: TRBV5-6
J: TRBJ1-6
D: .

CDR3: CASSPGTGTEAFF
DNA: TGCGCCAGCAGCCCGGGGACAGGCACTGAAGCTTTCTTT
size: .
V: TRBV5-1
J: TRBJ1-1
D: TRBD1

CDR3: CATSGPGQSHTDTQYF
DNA: TGTGCCACCAGTGGGCCAGGACAGAGCCACACAGATACGCAGTATTTT
size: once
V: TRBV24-1
J: TRBJ2-3
D: .

CDR3: CASSRGPGVSNQPQHF
DNA: TGCGCCAGCAGCCGGGGACCGGGGGTTAGCAATCAGCCCCAGCATTTT
size: .
V: TRBV4-1
J: TRBJ1-5
D: .

CDR3: CASSDQAGSADTQYF
DNA: TGCGCCAGCAGCGACCAAGCGGGGAGTGCAGATACGCAGTATTTT
size: .
V: TRBV5-1
J: TRBJ2-3
D: TRBD2

CDR3: CASSEPGLAGELFF
DNA: TGTGCCAGCAGTGAACCGGGGTTAGCCGGGGAGCTGTTTTTT
size: .
V: TRBV6-1
J: TRBJ2-2
D: .

CDR3: CATSRGQGTDTQYF
DNA: TGTGCCACCAGCAGAGGACAGGGCACAGATACGCAGTATTTT
size: .
V: TRBV15
J: TRBJ2-3
D: .

CDR3: CAISEGTSGGQETQYF
DNA: TGTGCCATCAGTGAGGGGACTAGCGGTGGCCAAGAGACCCAGTACTTC
size: .
V: TRBV10-3
J: TRBJ2-5
D: TRBD2

CDR3: CASSQPRDRGKTQYF
DNA: TGCGCCAGCAGCCAGCCTCGGGACAGGGGCAAGACCCAGTACTTC
size: .
V: TRBV4-1
J: TRBJ2-5
D: TRBD1

CDR3: CASRIGTGYTGELFF
DNA: TGTGCCAGCAGGATTGGGACAGGGTACACCGGGGAGCTGTTTTTT
size: .
V: TRBV6-5
J: TRBJ2-2
D: TRBD1

CDR3: CASSIRTSGGYNEQFF
DNA: TGTGCCAGCAGCATACGGACTAGCGGGGGTTACAATGAGCAGTTCTTC
size: once
V: TRBV11-3
J: TRBJ2-1
D: TRBD2

CDR3: CASSTGLAVYYEQYF
DNA: TGTGCCAGTAGCACCGGACTAGCGGTTTATTACGAGCAGTACTTC
size: many
V: TRBV19
J: TRBJ2-7
D: TRBD2

CDR3: CASSFLGTEDNEQFF
DNA: TGTGCCAGCAGCTTCTTGGGGACAGAGGACAATGAGCAGTTCTTC
size: .
V: TRBV7-9
J: TRBJ2-1
D: TRBD1

CDR3: CASSLAGRNAYNEQFF
DNA: TGTGCCAGCAGCTTAGCGGGGCGTAACGCCTACAATGAGCAGTTCTTC
size: .
V: TRBV7-6
J: TRBJ2-1
D: .

CDR3: CASSLAGKAYGYTF
DNA: TGTGCCAGCAGCTTAGCCGGGAAAGCCTATGGCTACACCTTC
size: few
V: TRBV7-8
J: TRBJ1-2
D: .

CDR3: CASRKDRGSNQPQHF
DNA: TGTGCCAGCAGAAAAGACAGGGGAAGCAATCAGCCCCAGCATTTT
size: .
V: TRBV2
J: TRBJ1-5
D: TRBD1

CDR3: CASSYQDNYGYTF
DNA: TGTGCCAGCAGTTATCAGGATAACTATGGCTACACCTTC
size: .
V: TRBV6-5
J: TRBJ1-2
D: .

CDR3: CATSDRGTNYGYTF
DNA: TGTGCCACCAGTGATCGCGGGACGAACTATGGCTACACCTTC
size: .
V: TRBV24-1
J: TRBJ1-2
D: .

CDR3: CAWSAPGPQHF
DNA: TGTGCCTGGAGCGCCCCCGGGCCCCAGCATTTT
size: .
V: TRBV30
J: TRBJ1-5
D: .

CDR3: CASSQDAGGSYGYTF
DNA: TGTGCCAGCAGCCAAGATGCGGGCGGGAGCTATGGCTACACCTTC
size: once
V: TRBV3-1/TRBV3-2
J: TRBJ1-2
D: .

CDR3: CASSLKRGTGELFF
DNA: TGTGCCAGCAGCTTGAAGCGGGGCACCGGGGAGCTGTTTTTT
size: .
V: TRBV5-5
J: TRBJ2-2
D: TRBD2

CDR3: CASTPPLGQGNGYTF
DNA: TGTGCCAGTACCCCACCTCTGGGACAGGGAAATGGCTACACCTTC
size: .
V: TRBV19
J: TRBJ1-2
D: TRBD1

CDR3: CASSQSAVLRFVETQYF
DNA: TGTGCCAGCAGCCAAAGCGCGGTTTTGAGATTCGTCGAGACCCAGTACTTC
size: few
V: TRBV3-1/TRBV3-2
J: TRBJ2-5
D: .